This T cell receptor (beta chain) comes out of a study of long-term antiretroviral therapy in people with HIV (dated by TCRdb to 2022 to 2024). Study-level background: Collection of the earliest samples took place about a decade ahead of the 2015 WHO recommendation for immediate ART, at a time when ART was typically delayed until CD4 counts fell. A retrospective serial study tested whether ART initiation and durable HIV suppression were associated with changes in peripheral blood TRB repertoire composition and diversity. No cross-contamination during QIAcube processing was shown when test extractions of a monoclonal T-cell line were performed alongside around 30 polyclonal samples. The cohort contributed about 200 cryopreserved PBMC samples from around 33 adults with confirmed HIV infection, collected serially over a mean of approximately 6 years (range 1-12). Of the roughly 30 participants with HIV, fewer than twelve were female. Overall study results and their limits: Because pre-ART samples had limited cell numbers, unsorted PBMC were profiled rather than sorted CD4+ and CD8+ T cells. Owing to limited PBMC availability, only the TCR beta chain was sequenced, without alpha chain pairing. Inferences about post-ART repertoire changes were limited because no data were available on ART adherence, viral resistance or therapy changes. Compared with controls, HIV repertoires had narrower CDR3 length ranges, and the network structure pointed to an antigen-experienced repertoire that shifted only slightly toward naive after ART. Starting ART was linked to a significant rise in TRB diversity, yet even with long-term ART the diversity remained significantly lower than in transplant donor controls. Samples dated from about 2003 to 2018, and the ART regimens used may be less effective than current ones. Expanded TRB clones identified before ART initiation dominated the repertoire across all time points, though the dominance fluctuated and decreased in many PLHIV after ART.

The CDR3, from cysteine to valine, totals 14 residues. CDR3 DNA is the only sequence kept; it has 42 bases, read in frame from the first base. CDR1 and CDR2 (SGHTA, FQGNSA) derive from the germline V gene. Trimming removed 2 bases from V and 1 base from J, leaving 9 bases between the germline ends. Inclusion was restricted to participants for whom at least one PBMC sample before ART initiation and at least two post-ART samples were available. Every participant with HIV received treatment in the United States of America. Before DNA extraction, cryopreserved samples of 1-10 million PBMC were thawed and then washed. At the time of the earliest PBMC sample, participants with HIV were aged between about 20 and 55 years. Per participant, PBMC samples came from 1-4 timepoints prior to ART initiation and 2-8 timepoints following ART initiation, for a median of 7 samples. For every participant, serial HIV viral load, CD4+ T-cell count, ART history and demographic data were obtained. Genomic DNA was extracted from unsorted PBMC with a Qiagen kit on a QIAcube, processed in batches of 12 samples.

The immunoSEQ hsTCRB v3.0 assay was used at survey level resolution for TRB variable region sequencing. The targeted TRB sequencing depth was 40,000-50,000 T-cell genomes per sample. TRB libraries were pooled and sequenced on an Illumina MiSeq using a v3 150-cycle kit. On the authors' methods: Analysis of repertoires was carried out in R inside a reproducible Nextflow workflow spanning QC, data transformation and analysis. Custom analyses were implemented in LymphoSeq2, an R package for AIRR-Seq data exploration. A handful of samples yielding fewer than 5000 total TRB sequences were excluded, leaving 188 analyzed HIV repertoires. Of the roughly 190 retained HIV repertoires, over 55 were collected before and more than 120 after ART initiation. Repertoires were downsampled to 5000 TRB nucleotide sequences, and summary statistics were averaged over 100 downsampling iterations. The analysis kept only TRB sequences whose CDR3 regions were at least seven amino acids long. Two measures captured diversity: a Shannon entropy-derived clonality score and the Gini coefficient. In repertoire networks, the top 5000 CDR3 amino acid sequences were linked whenever an edit distance of one separated two sequences. GLIPH2 predicted antigen specificity groups and MHC restriction for TRB CDR3 amino acid sequences. To flag known associations with CMV, EBV, HIV or tissue antigens, CDR3 amino acid sequences were compared against VDJdb and McPAS-TCR. Pre-ART, post-ART and control groups were compared with Wilcoxon signed-rank tests and Holm-Bonferroni correction. The table comes from immuneACCESS by way of TCRdb, which keeps in-frame sequences with V and J called. Part of the clones is missing from these tables; in studies checked, under half for an unresolved V gene and the rest for unknown reasons. V, J and clone size are taken as reported in that table, and D and trimming were inferred from the DNA itself. The table for this sample lists tens of thousands of clones; over 60% of them were counted only once. Around 7.5% of the sample goes to the ten largest clones.

Remarks on this clone: Its recognized antigen is unknown. Base qualities are not at hand, and no much larger clone is one base apart.

This specimen was unsorted PBMCs, taken 2 years after starting antiretroviral therapy. The clonotype originates from a woman aged 45-65 years with HIV. The chain links TRBV7-2 with TRBJ2-7, and perhaps TRBD1 as D gene, on 5 matching bases. The DNA reads TGTGCCAGCAGCTTAACCCGACAGTCCTACGAGCAGTACGTC. The encoded protein is CASSLTRQSYEQYV.